Presented here are 2 T cell receptor beta chains from one specimen sequenced in a study of blood T cell repertoires in COVID-19. Clones were sequenced by immunoSEQ multiplex PCR, and TCRdb holds only the in-frame ones, with some missing. Of about 68,000 clones listed, under 95% are singletons. The sample comprised peripheral blood. The receptors stem from an older woman with active COVID-19.

CDR3 bases: TGTGCCAGCAGCCTGAATCCACAGGGGGAAGCTTTCTTT. Translating it yields CASSLNPQGEAFF. The rearrangement links TRBV7-9 to TRBJ1-1; the match to TRBD1 covers 7 bases. Germline V gene data show CDR1 as SEHNR and CDR2 as FQNEAQ (reference sequence). The CDR3 runs 13 residues. V dropped 5 bases and J dropped 8; count of bases not matched to a gene: 8. Filled out from reference TRBV7-9 and TRBJ1-1, the complete variable domain reads DTGVSQNPRHKITKRGQNVTFRCDPISEHNRLYWYRQTLGQGPEFLTYFQNEAQLEKSRLLSDRFSAERPKGSFSTLEIQRTEQGDSAMYLCASSLNPQGEAFFGQGTRLTVV.

The chain employs TRBV2 and TRBJ1-2; possibly TRBD1 for D (5 bases). The V and J ends lost 2 bases and 7 bases respectively, with 14 bases between them. CDR3 size: 14 residues. CDR1 is SNHLY, CDR2 FYNNEI, per germline. As DNA, the CDR3 is TGTGCCAGCAGTGAATTTAGGGGAAACGCTGGCTACACCTTC. Translating it yields CASSEFRGNAGYTF.